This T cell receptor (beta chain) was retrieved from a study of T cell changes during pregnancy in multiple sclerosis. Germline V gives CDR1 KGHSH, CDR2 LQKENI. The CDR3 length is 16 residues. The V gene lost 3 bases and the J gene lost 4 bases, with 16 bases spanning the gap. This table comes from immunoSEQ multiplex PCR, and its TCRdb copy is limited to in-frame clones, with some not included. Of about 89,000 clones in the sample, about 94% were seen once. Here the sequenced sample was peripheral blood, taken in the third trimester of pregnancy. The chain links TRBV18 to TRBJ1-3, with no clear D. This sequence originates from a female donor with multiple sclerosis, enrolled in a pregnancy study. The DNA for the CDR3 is TGTGCCAGCTCACCTCCAGCCCTCCCTAGGGGAAACACCATATATTTT. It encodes CASSPPALPRGNTIYF. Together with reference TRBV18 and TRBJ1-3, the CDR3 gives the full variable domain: NAGVMQNPRHLVRRRGQEARLRCSPMKGHSHVYWYRQLPEEGLKFMVYLQKENIIDESGMPKERFSAEFPKEGPSILRIQQVVRGDSAAYFCASSPPALPRGNTIYFGEGSWLTVV.